This is a list of T cell receptor beta chains from one sample in a study of vaccination and CD4 T cells after COVID-19. No antigens are known for them. Each CDR3 protein is one row after TCRdb ran MiXCR on the PCR reads. The sample records more than 15,000 distinct CDR3 sequences, 31% being singletons. Sequenced material: cultured CD4+ T cells from blood. The receptors were sampled from a human donor with COVID-19. Each CDR3 is given with its conserved first and last residue. Fields, in order: clone size, CDR3 length, V gene, J gene, D gene, CDR3 protein, CDR3 DNA. The D gene is left open where the match is weak. Only part of the rows carry a size: once, few, many, or a class if the clone is expanded.

>medium-sized|14|TRBV5-4|TRBJ2-7|NA
CASSSGSYSYEQYF
TGTGCCAGCAGCTCAGGGTCCTACTCCTACGAGCAGTACTTC
>once|16|TRBV28|TRBJ2-2|TRBD2
CASSAPGTKKTGELFF
TGTGCCAGCAGTGCACCTGGGACTAAGAAGACCGGGGAGCTGTTTTTT
>NA|15|TRBV7-3|TRBJ2-3|NA
CASSRGGSPTDTQYF
TGTGCCAGCAGCAGAGGCGGTAGCCCCACAGATACGCAGTATTTT
>once|14|TRBV28|TRBJ1-1|NA
CASSGDPRSTEAFF
TGTGCCAGCAGTGGGGACCCCCGAAGTACTGAAGCTTTCTTT
>NA|16|TRBV7-8|TRBJ1-1|NA
CASSPGVGGDLTEAFF
TGTGCCAGCAGCCCCGGTGTGGGGGGGGATTTAACTGAAGCTTTCTTT
>NA|15|TRBV7-2|TRBJ2-7|TRBD1
CASSMGGTGSYEQYF
TGTGCCAGCAGCATGGGGGGGACAGGGTCCTACGAGCAGTACTTC
>few|16|TRBV12-3/TRBV12-4|TRBJ1-6|TRBD1
CASSLAMGQGDSPLHF
TGTGCCAGCAGTTTAGCCATGGGACAGGGAGACTCACCCCTCCACTTT
>NA|17|TRBV29-1|TRBJ2-4|TRBD1
CSVNTDRGDKAKNIQYF
TGCAGCGTTAACACCGACAGGGGCGACAAGGCCAAAAACATTCAGTACTTC
>NA|15|TRBV7-2|TRBJ1-2|TRBD1
CASSSDRGRGAGYTF
TGTGCCAGCAGCTCCGACAGGGGGCGGGGAGCGGGCTACACCTTC
>NA|17|TRBV20-1|TRBJ1-1|NA
CSARALGGVNSGTEAFF
TGCAGTGCTAGAGCATTGGGGGGCGTTAATTCCGGCACTGAAGCTTTCTTT
>medium-sized|16|TRBV6-1|TRBJ2-5|TRBD1
CASSSGQGRKQETQYF
TGTGCCAGCAGTAGTGGACAGGGTAGAAAGCAAGAGACCCAGTACTTC
>few|16|TRBV21-1|TRBJ1-5|NA
CASSKQRENGVEPQHF
TGTGCCAGCAGCAAACAAAGGGAGAACGGAGTGGAGCCCCAGCATTTT
>few|12|TRBV11-3|TRBJ1-2|NA
CASSPQEQRYTF
TGTGCCAGCAGCCCACAAGAGCAGCGCTACACCTTC
>NA|16|TRBV7-8|TRBJ1-4|NA
CASSSRETDLNEKLFF
TGTGCCAGCAGCTCTAGGGAGACAGATCTTAATGAAAAACTGTTTTTT
>NA|13|TRBV6-1|TRBJ1-5|TRBD1
CASRGQGNQPQHF
TGTGCCAGCAGGGGACAGGGGAATCAGCCCCAGCATTTT
>NA|13|TRBV19|TRBJ1-2|NA
CASTGARDYGYTF
TGTGCCAGTACCGGGGCGCGAGACTATGGCTACACCTTC
>NA|16|TRBV6-1|TRBJ2-1|NA
CAISESKAPGMNEQFF
TGTGCCATCAGTGAGTCGAAGGCCCCAGGGATGAATGAGCAGTTCTTC
>NA|14|TRBV27|TRBJ1-4|NA
CASRRYEANEKLFF
TGTGCCAGCCGGCGTTATGAGGCTAATGAAAAACTGTTTTTT
>few|15|TRBV5-1|TRBJ2-7|TRBD1
CASSDSQGAGYEQYF
TGCGCCAGCAGCGATTCACAGGGGGCAGGGTACGAGCAGTACTTC
>NA|14|TRBV6-1|TRBJ1-5|NA
CASSVRDSNQPQHF
TGTGCCAGCAGTGTACGGGACAGCAATCAGCCCCAGCATTTT
>NA|12|TRBV7-9|TRBJ1-1|NA
CASTLGATEAFF
TGTGCCAGCACCCTAGGGGCGACTGAAGCTTTCTTT
>NA|15|TRBV2|TRBJ2-1|TRBD2
CASSGRLAGPNEQFF
TGTGCCAGCAGTGGACGTCTAGCGGGGCCCAATGAGCAGTTCTTC
>NA|18|TRBV7-8|TRBJ2-1|NA
CASSLDPTGPGSYNEQFF
TGTGCCAGCAGCTTAGACCCAACGGGCCCCGGTTCCTACAATGAGCAGTTCTTC
>NA|14|TRBV20-1|TRBJ2-2|NA
CSAAGSSGTGELFF
TGCAGTGCTGCAGGATCCTCGGGCACCGGGGAGCTGTTTTTT
>few|16|TRBV7-9|TRBJ2-3|NA
CASSLPTAPSTDTQYF
TGTGCCAGCAGCTTACCGACTGCCCCTAGCACAGATACGCAGTATTTT
>few|14|TRBV20-1|TRBJ1-4|NA
CSARDARDNEKLFF
TGCAGTGCTAGAGATGCAAGGGATAATGAAAAACTGTTTTTT
>NA|14|TRBV7-2|TRBJ2-1|NA
CASSDPGAGNEQFF
TGTGCCAGCAGCGATCCAGGGGCTGGGAATGAGCAGTTCTTC
>NA|15|TRBV12-3/TRBV12-4|TRBJ2-7|NA
CASSFRPVGVVEQYF
TGTGCCAGCAGTTTCCGGCCGGTTGGAGTGGTCGAGCAGTACTTC
>few|15|TRBV11-2|TRBJ2-7|TRBD1
CASSLGWTGAYEQYF
TGTGCCAGCAGCTTAGGTTGGACAGGGGCCTACGAGCAGTACTTC
>NA|13|TRBV12-3/TRBV12-4|TRBJ1-1|NA
CASTLRQHTEAFF
TGTGCCAGCACCCTAAGGCAGCACACTGAAGCTTTCTTT
>NA|14|TRBV20-1|TRBJ2-7|NA
CSASTGHGTYEQYF
TGCAGTGCCTCAACAGGGCACGGAACCTACGAGCAGTACTTC
>NA|14|TRBV20-1|TRBJ2-3|TRBD2
CSADGQRGTDTQYF
TGCAGTGCGGACGGACAGCGGGGGACAGATACGCAGTATTTT
>NA|16|TRBV18|TRBJ2-2|TRBD2
CASSQQLATNTGELFF
TGTGCCAGCTCCCAACAACTAGCGACTAACACCGGGGAGCTGTTTTTT
>few|14|TRBV12-3/TRBV12-4|TRBJ1-1|TRBD1
CASSLDRAYTEAFF
TGTGCCAGCAGTCTTGACAGGGCCTACACTGAAGCTTTCTTT
>NA|14|TRBV19|TRBJ1-1|NA
CASMSGPGNTEAFF
TGTGCCAGTATGAGTGGTCCCGGGAACACTGAAGCTTTCTTT
>few|15|TRBV2|TRBJ1-2|NA
CASSEARDGVSGYTF
TGTGCCAGCAGTGAAGCGAGAGACGGGGTTAGCGGCTACACCTTC
>NA|16|TRBV4-1|TRBJ2-5|NA
CASSRTLGAVQETQYF
TGCGCCAGCAGCCGCACGTTGGGAGCGGTACAAGAGACCCAGTACTTC
>NA|15|TRBV7-2|TRBJ1-4|NA
CASSPPGGRYEKLFF
TGTGCCAGCAGCCCCCCCGGTGGTAGATACGAAAAACTGTTTTTT
>NA|14|TRBV30|TRBJ2-2|TRBD2
CAWSVGLVNGELFF
TGTGCCTGGAGTGTAGGACTAGTTAACGGGGAGCTGTTTTTT
>NA|15|TRBV6-5|TRBJ2-1|NA
CASSSVWRDYNEQFF
TGTGCCAGCAGTTCAGTATGGCGGGACTACAATGAGCAGTTCTTC